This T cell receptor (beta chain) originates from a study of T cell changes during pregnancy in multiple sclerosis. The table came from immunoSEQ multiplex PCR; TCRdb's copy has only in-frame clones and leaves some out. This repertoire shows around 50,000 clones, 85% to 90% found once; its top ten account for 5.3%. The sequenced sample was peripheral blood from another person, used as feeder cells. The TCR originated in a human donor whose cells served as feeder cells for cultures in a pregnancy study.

The DNA for the CDR3 is TGCGCCAGCAGCCAAGATAAAGCGGGGGGCCTGAGCTCCTACAATGAGCAGTTCTTC. As protein: CASSQDKAGGLSSYNEQFF. V and J are TRBV4-1 and TRBJ2-1, with 9 bases lining up with TRBD2. V lost 0 bases and J lost 0; bases outside the gene matches: 9. The CDR3 sequence is 19 residues long. CDR1 MGHRA and CDR2 YSYEKL come from the germline V gene.